The T cell receptor beta chain described here comes from a study of cytomegalovirus exposure and HLA in healthy donors. Regarding the study as a whole: Presence/absence comparisons presumed near-even sequencing depth among donors. In a later analysis, most CMV-associated TCR beta chains appeared HLA-restricted. The authors judged a highly shared variant cluster likely a sequencing artifact.

V dropped 1 base and J dropped 6; count of bases not matched to a gene: 9. CDR1 SGHTA and CDR2 FQGNSA come from the germline V gene. CDR3 length equals 15 residues. As for this clone: What it recognizes is unknown.

In the PCR, 60 Vbeta and 13 Jbeta primers were used. Sequencing was performed with immunoSEQ multiplex PCR; in TCRdb, only in-frame clones are kept and a portion is missing. The data contain around 92,000 clones, over 70% of them seen just once; the ten biggest clones take up approximately 1.1%. This sequence originates from a girl aged 2-15 years in good health and CMV-seropositive. Sequencing used PBMCs. The chain couples TRBV7-2 to TRBJ2-7; 7 bases fit TRBD2. CDR3 amino acids: CASSLGGGWAGEQYF. The CDR3, as DNA: TGTGCCAGCAGCTTAGGGGGGGGATGGGCTGGCGAGCAGTACTTC.